A single sample gave rise to the 27 T cell receptor beta chains below, sequenced in a study of T cell responses to AZD1222 COVID-19 vaccine. TCRdb's table, derived via immunoSEQ multiplex PCR, lists solely in-frame clones and lacks some. The sample comprises 200,000 or so clones, 85% to 95% of which are singletons, and approximately 1% rests with the top ten. Sequenced here: peripheral blood, sampled on day 0 of MenACWY control vaccination. The receptors come from an adult in good health.

The chain is built from TRBV5-5 and TRBJ1-1, with D perhaps matching TRBD1 (5 bases). V dropped 0 bases and J dropped 5 bases, with 20 bases sitting between them. The CDR3 length is 17 residues. Germline lookup yields CDR1 SGHKS and CDR2 YYEKEE (reference sequence). Here the CDR3 reads CASSLVGPRVQGTEAFF. CDR3 DNA: TGTGCCAGCAGCTTGGTGGGGCCCCGGGTCCAGGGAACTGAAGCTTTCTTT. Variable domain in full (rest from reference TRBV5-5 and TRBJ1-1): DAGVTQSPTHLIKTRGQQVTLRCSPISGHKSVSWYQQVLGQGPQFIFQYYEKEERGRGNFPDRFSARQFPNYSSELNVNALLLGDSALYLCASSLVGPRVQGTEAFFGQGTRLTVV.

The chain links TRBV6-2 or TRBV6-3 to TRBJ1-1; a possible D gene is TRBD1 (5 bases). The V end lost 2 bases, the J end lost 4 bases, and 11 bases lay between the germline ends. Germline assignment: CDR1 MNHEY and CDR2 SVGEGT. This CDR3 has 14 amino acids. The CDR3, as DNA: TGTGCCAGCAGTTACGGACGGGGGAGCACTGAAGCTTTCTTT. Translation gives CASSYGRGSTEAFF.

The J gene is TRBJ2-5, the V gene TRBV5-1, with D perhaps TRBD2 (6 bases). The germline V and J ends were trimmed by 0 bases and 9 bases, with 18 bases remaining between them. In germline, CDR1 is SGHRS, CDR2 YFSETQ. The CDR3 runs to 15 residues. The CDR3: CASSLAGTLASAQYF. CDR3 bases: TGCGCCAGCAGCTTGGCCGGGACTTTGGCCTCGGCCCAGTACTTC.

The chain recombines TRBV28 with TRBJ2-1; a weak D match, TRBD2 (5 bases). V was pared by 8 bases and J by 7 bases, with 21 bases between. This CDR3 is built from 15 residues. Germline CDR1 MDHEN, CDR2 SYDVKM. CDR3 region: CASFRAGIRGNEQFF. CDR3 DNA: TGTGCCAGCTTCCGGGCCGGAATACGGGGTAATGAGCAGTTCTTC.

This clone was seen more than once but under ten times. The V and J genes are TRBV9 and TRBJ1-3, with 9 bases fitting TRBD1. Germline-derived CDR1 and CDR2 are SGDLS and YYNGEE. V lost 4 bases to trimming and J lost 11 bases; unmatched junction nucleotides: 16. The CDR3 runs to 16 residues. CDR3: CASSPRTGAGEGAIYF. CDR3 DNA: TGTGCCAGCAGCCCCCGGACAGGGGCCGGAGAAGGTGCCATATATTTT.

This rearrangement joins TRBV4-3 to TRBJ1-2; the match to TRBD1 covers 7 bases. The ends lost 3 bases at V and 3 bases at J; junction bases unmatched: 7. Germline loops: CDR1 LGHNA, CDR2 YSLEER. This CDR3 is 15 amino acids long. The CDR3 DNA reads as TGCGCCAGCAGCCAGTACGGGCAGGGGGACTATGGCTACACCTTC. Translated, it gives CASSQYGQGDYGYTF.

This clone was counted once. The gene calls are TRBV10-3 and TRBJ2-7; the D gene is possibly TRBD1 (6 bases). V lost 10 bases and J lost 9, with 25 bases in between. In germline, CDR1 is ENHRY, CDR2 SYGVKD. The length of the CDR3 is 14 residues. The CDR3 loop reads CATETSHRAGGQYF. Written as DNA, the CDR3 is TGTGCCACCGAGACGAGCCACAGGGCTGGCGGGCAGTACTTC.

The chain carries TRBV12-3 or TRBV12-4 and TRBJ1-5; D perhaps matches TRBD1 (5 bases). Between the trimmed V and J ends, which lost 2 bases and 10 bases, there was a span of 9 bases. The CDR3 is made up of 12 amino acids. The CDR3 DNA sequence: TGTGCCAGCAGTTTAAGGGGCCAACCCCAGCATTTT. Translated: CASSLRGQPQHF.

This chain joins TRBV5-1 and TRBJ1-2, with D tentatively TRBD1 (5 bases). Germline lookup yields CDR1 SGHRS and CDR2 YFSETQ. The CDR3 covers 13 residues. The V end was cut by 4 bases, the J end by 4 bases, with 11 bases between. The chain's CDR3 is CASSPTGPYGYTF. CDR3 nucleotide sequence: TGCGCCAGCAGCCCTACAGGACCCTATGGCTACACCTTC.

This clone was picked up one time. The chain couples TRBV4-1 to TRBJ2-7; D gene ambiguous. V was pared by 1 base and J by 3 bases, with 22 bases between. Germline V CDR1 and CDR2: MGHRA, YSYEKL. The CDR3 loop spans 18 amino acids. CDR3 DNA: TGCGCCAGCAGCCAAGGCCGAGTTTCCGGACGGAGTGTCTACGAGCAGTACTTC. As protein: CASSQGRVSGRSVYEQYF.

V usage is TRBV19 and J usage is TRBJ2-7; 10 positions match TRBD1. The length of the CDR3 is 16 residues. Per germline, CDR1 LNHDA and CDR2 SQIVND (reference sequence). The V and J ends lost 5 bases and 2 bases, in that order; junction bases with no gene match: 9. In nucleotides, the CDR3 is TGTGCCAGTAGTCGCGATCCCGGGACAGGGGCCTACGAGCAGTACTTC. Translating it yields CASSRDPGTGAYEQYF.

This chain joins TRBV11-2 and TRBJ1-1, with D maybe TRBD1 (6 bases). In germline, CDR1 is SGHAT, CDR2 FQNNGV. The CDR3 has 14 amino acids. V lost 5 bases to trimming and J lost 3 bases, with 13 bases between them. For the CDR3, the DNA is TGTGCCAGCAGCCCCAGGGGAAGGCACACTGAAGCTTTCTTT. The encoded protein is CASSPRGRHTEAFF. The variable domain in full, completed from reference TRBV11-2 and TRBJ1-1, reads EAGVAQSPRYKIIEKRQSVAFWCNPISGHATLYWYQQILGQGPKLLIQFQNNGVVDDSQLPKDRFSAERLKGVDSTLKIQPAKLEDSAVYLCASSPRGRHTEAFFGQGTRLTVV.

The chain recombines TRBV28 with TRBJ1-2; D gene unclear. Germline lookup yields CDR1 MDHEN and CDR2 SYDVKM. Deletions cut 5 bases from V and 4 bases from J, with 8 bases between. The length of the CDR3 is 12 residues. In DNA form, the CDR3 reads TGTGCCAGCAGTCTCCTCCGCTATGGCTACACCTTC. Its translation: CASSLLRYGYTF.

This chain connects TRBV6-6 to TRBJ1-6, with D possibly TRBD1 on 5 matching bases. CDR3 length: 14 residues. CDR1 MNHNY and CDR2 SVGAGI come from the germline V gene (reference sequence). Between the trimmed V and J ends, which lost 8 bases and 6 bases, there was a span of 14 bases. The CDR3 protein is CASGRDGANSPLHF. The CDR3 region has the DNA TGTGCCAGCGGAAGGGACGGAGCTAATTCACCCCTCCACTTT.

The V call is TRBV7-7, the J call TRBJ2-2; D is undetermined. The germline CDR1 and CDR2 sequences are SSHAT and FNYEAQ (reference sequence). Deletions cut 5 bases from V and 6 bases from J, with 7 bases between. The length of the CDR3 is 12 residues. The CDR3 nucleotides are TGTGCCAGCAGCCCACCATCCGGGGAGCTGTTTTTT. Translation gives CASSPPSGELFF.

V usage is TRBV3-1 (or the pseudogene TRBV3-2) and J usage is TRBJ2-7; 7 bases map to TRBD1. Germline lookup yields CDR1 LGHDT and CDR2 YNNKEL (reference sequence). V trimming: 3 bases; J trimming: 3 bases; junction bases outside the gene matches: 14. The CDR3 consists of 17 residues. CDR3 protein: CASSHRRTGLALYEQYF. The CDR3, as DNA: TGTGCCAGCAGCCATCGCCGGACAGGACTGGCCCTCTACGAGCAGTACTTC.

V and J are TRBV5-1 and TRBJ1-3; D might be TRBD1 (5 bases). Trimming pared 2 bases from V and 0 bases from J, leaving 6 bases between. Germline loops: CDR1 SGHRS, CDR2 YFSETQ. The CDR3 spans 14 residues. In nucleotides, the CDR3 is TGCGCCAGCAGCTTCGACAGCTCTGGAAACACCATATATTTT. It translates to CASSFDSSGNTIYF. The full variable domain, completed using reference TRBV5-1 and TRBJ1-3, is KAGVTQTPRYLIKTRGQQVTLSCSPISGHRSVSWYQQTPGQGLQFLFEYFSETQRNKGNFPGRFSGRQFSNSRSEMNVSTLELGDSALYLCASSFDSSGNTIYFGEGSWLTVV.

The V gene is TRBV10-2, the J gene TRBJ2-4; TRBD1 matches at 10 bases. Trimming took 2 bases from V and 6 from J; bases not matched to a gene: 7. The CDR3 is made up of 16 amino acids. The germline V gene encodes CDR1 WSHSY and CDR2 SAAADI. The CDR3 sequence: CASSEPGQGSGNIQYF. In DNA, the CDR3 is TGCGCCAGCAGTGAGCCGGGACAGGGGTCGGGAAACATTCAGTACTTC.

V usage is TRBV19 and J usage is TRBJ1-3; D gene uncertain. Trimming pared 5 bases from V and 0 bases from J, leaving 11 bases between. From germline, CDR1 is LNHDA and CDR2 SQIVND (reference sequence). The CDR3 spans 15 residues. The CDR3 DNA sequence: TGTGCCAGTAGTGGGCGGGGTAGCTCTGGAAACACCATATATTTT. This sequence encodes CASSGRGSSGNTIYF.

This chain links TRBV6-5 with TRBJ2-2; 7 bases line up with TRBD1. V was pared by 6 bases and J by 9 bases, with 13 bases of the junction left unmatched. Germline V gene lookup returns CDR1 MNHEY and CDR2 SVGAGI. The CDR3 totals 15 residues. CDR3 loop: CASRIAETGWRELFF. Written as DNA, the CDR3 is TGTGCCAGCAGAATTGCCGAGACAGGGTGGCGGGAGCTGTTTTTT.

V gene TRBV2 combines with J gene TRBJ1-5; 9 bases fit TRBD1. This CDR3 has 14 residues. J gave up 6 bases and V 5 bases, and 5 bases lay outside the gene matches. Germline CDR1 SNHLY, CDR2 FYNNEI. In DNA form, the CDR3 reads TGTGCCAGCAGTCCGGGACAGGGAATTCAGCCCCAGCATTTT. It is translated as CASSPGQGIQPQHF.

The V call is TRBV7-2, the J call TRBJ1-1; D unclear. The CDR3 spans 15 residues. V was clipped by 5 bases and J by 4 bases, with 17 bases between them. CDR1 SGHTA and CDR2 FQGNSA come from the germline V gene. As DNA, the CDR3 is TGTGCCAGCAGCCCCAGAGCATCTGTGGGCACTGAAGCTTTCTTT. It yields the protein CASSPRASVGTEAFF.

The rearrangement links TRBV7-6 to TRBJ1-2; tentative D call: TRBD1 (5 bases). V was shortened by 4 bases and J by 4 bases, with 19 bases between the two germline ends. The CDR3 covers 16 residues. The germline CDR1 and CDR2 sequences are SGHVS and FNYEAQ. This CDR3 is CASSSSAGKESYGYTF. CDR3 in DNA: TGTGCCAGCAGCTCCTCGGCAGGGAAGGAAAGCTATGGCTACACCTTC. Complete variable domain (other parts from reference TRBV7-6 and TRBJ1-2): GAGVSQSPRYKVTKRGQDVALRCDPISGHVSLYWYRQALGQGPEFLTYFNYEAQQDKSGLPNDRFSAERPEGSISTLTIQRTEQRDSAMYRCASSSSAGKESYGYTFGSGTRLTVV.

The chain employs TRBV6-6 and TRBJ1-2; a possible D gene is TRBD1 (6 bases). From germline, CDR1 is MNHNY and CDR2 SVGAGI (reference sequence). Trimming took off 0 bases at V and 4 bases at J, with 15 bases between the two ends. The CDR3 runs to 16 residues. The CDR3 region has the DNA TGTGCCAGCAGTTACTCGGGGGGGCTCCTTAGCTATGGCTACACCTTC. Translating it yields CASSYSGGLLSYGYTF.

The rearrangement links TRBV5-4 to TRBJ2-3, with 8 bases lining up with TRBD1. The V and J ends lost 1 base and 6 bases, in that order; junction bases with no gene match: 10. In germline, CDR1 is SGHNT, CDR2 YYREEE (reference sequence). CDR3 length: 16 residues. The CDR3 loop is CASSLPTGRGLDTQYF. As DNA, the CDR3 is TGTGCCAGCAGCTTGCCCACGGGCAGGGGGCTGGATACGCAGTATTTT.

This sequence joins TRBV27 and TRBJ2-7, with TRBD2 matching over 9 bases. Germline CDR1 is MNHEY and CDR2 is SMNVEV (reference sequence). The CDR3 sequence is 14 residues long. J lost 1 base, V lost 3 bases, and 1 base had no gene match. The CDR3 sequence is CASSLGLASYEQYF. CDR3 bases: TGTGCCAGCAGTTTGGGACTAGCATCCTACGAGCAGTACTTC.

V gene TRBV11-3 combines with J gene TRBJ2-3; D gene unclear. There are 13 residues in the CDR3. Germline CDR1 is SGHNT and CDR2 is YENEEA. Trimming cost V 0 bases and J 6 bases, with 7 bases left between them. The CDR3 spells CASSLEHGDTQYF. For the CDR3, the DNA is TGTGCCAGCAGCTTAGAGCATGGGGATACGCAGTATTTT.